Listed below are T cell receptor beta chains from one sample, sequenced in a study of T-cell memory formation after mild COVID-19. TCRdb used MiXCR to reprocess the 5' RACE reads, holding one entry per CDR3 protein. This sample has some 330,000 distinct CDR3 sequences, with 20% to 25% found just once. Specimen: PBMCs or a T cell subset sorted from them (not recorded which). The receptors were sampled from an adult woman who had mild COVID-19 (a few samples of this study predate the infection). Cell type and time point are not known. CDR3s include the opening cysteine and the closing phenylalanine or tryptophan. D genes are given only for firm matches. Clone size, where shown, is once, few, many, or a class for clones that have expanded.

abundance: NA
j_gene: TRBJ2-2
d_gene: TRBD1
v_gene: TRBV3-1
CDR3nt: TGTGCCAGCAGTCGCGGGGACAGGGGCACCGGGGAGCTGTTTTTT
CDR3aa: CASSRGDRGTGELFF

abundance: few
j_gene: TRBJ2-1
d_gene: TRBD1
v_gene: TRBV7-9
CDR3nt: TGTGCCAGCAGCCCCCAGGGGGTATCATACAATGAGCAGTTCTTC
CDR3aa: CASSPQGVSYNEQFF

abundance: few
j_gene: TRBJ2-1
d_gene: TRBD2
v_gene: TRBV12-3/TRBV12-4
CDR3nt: TGTGCCAGCAGTTTAACTAGCGGGATATCCTCCTACAATGAGCAGTTCTTC
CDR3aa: CASSLTSGISSYNEQFF

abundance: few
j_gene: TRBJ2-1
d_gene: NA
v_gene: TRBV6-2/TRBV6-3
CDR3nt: TGTGCCAGCTCCCCGCAAAACGATGAGCAGTTCTTC
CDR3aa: CASSPQNDEQFF

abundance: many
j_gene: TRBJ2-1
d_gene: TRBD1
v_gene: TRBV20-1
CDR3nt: TGCAGTGCTAGAAGACGGGACAGTAACTACAATGAGCAGTTCTTC
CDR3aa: CSARRRDSNYNEQFF

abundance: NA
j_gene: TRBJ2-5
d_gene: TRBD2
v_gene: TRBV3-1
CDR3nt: TGTGCCAGCAGCCACAGGACTAGCGGGAGTATCTGGGCGTCTAAGACCCAGTACTTC
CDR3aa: CASSHRTSGSIWASKTQYF

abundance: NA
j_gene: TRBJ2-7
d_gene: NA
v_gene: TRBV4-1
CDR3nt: TGCGCCAGCAGCCAGGGTCCAGGACAGCTAATGTACGAGCAGTACTTC
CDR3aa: CASSQGPGQLMYEQYF

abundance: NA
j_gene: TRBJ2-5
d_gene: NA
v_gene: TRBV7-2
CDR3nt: TGTGCCAGCAGCATAAGACCCTCTCGACAGGAGACCCAGTACTTC
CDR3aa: CASSIRPSRQETQYF

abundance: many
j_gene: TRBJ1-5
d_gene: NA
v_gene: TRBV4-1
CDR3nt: TGCGCCAGCAGCCAAGTAGATTTGGTCGACTTCAGATTGCCCCAGCATTTT
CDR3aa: CASSQVDLVDFRLPQHF

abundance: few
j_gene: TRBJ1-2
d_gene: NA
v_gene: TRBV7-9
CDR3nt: TGTGCCAGCAGCTTAGCTGAGGGAGAAGTTGCCGGCTACACCTTC
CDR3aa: CASSLAEGEVAGYTF

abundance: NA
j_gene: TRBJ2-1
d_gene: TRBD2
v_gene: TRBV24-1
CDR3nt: TGTGCCACCAGTGATGGACTAGCGGGAGCCGAATACAATGAGCAGTTCTTC
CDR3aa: CATSDGLAGAEYNEQFF

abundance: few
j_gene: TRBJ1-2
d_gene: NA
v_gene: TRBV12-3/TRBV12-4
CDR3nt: TGTGCCAGCAGTCCCCGGGACCCCGGAAGCTACACCTTC
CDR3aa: CASSPRDPGSYTF

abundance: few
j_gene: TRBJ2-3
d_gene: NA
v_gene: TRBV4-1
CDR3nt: TGCGCCAGCAGCCAAGAGCCCCAGGGAACAGATACGCAGTATTTT
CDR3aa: CASSQEPQGTDTQYF

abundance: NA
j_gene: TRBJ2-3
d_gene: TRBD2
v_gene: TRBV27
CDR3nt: TGTGCCAGCAGTTTATTGCACTTCGGAGCGGGAGACCCAGATACGCAGTATTTT
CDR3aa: CASSLLHFGAGDPDTQYF

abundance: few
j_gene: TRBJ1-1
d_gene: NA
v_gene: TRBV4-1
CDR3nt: TGCGCCAGCAGCCAAGTACAGGGAGATACTGAAGCTTTCTTT
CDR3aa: CASSQVQGDTEAFF

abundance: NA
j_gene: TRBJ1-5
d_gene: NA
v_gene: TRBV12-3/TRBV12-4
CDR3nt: TGTGCCAGCAGTTTACAGGGGCTAAATCAGCCCCAGCATTTT
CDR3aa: CASSLQGLNQPQHF

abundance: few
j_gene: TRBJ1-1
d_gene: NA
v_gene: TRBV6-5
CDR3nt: TGTGCCAGCAAGGGTTGGGTGTTGCCTAACAACACTGAAGCTTTCTTT
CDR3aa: CASKGWVLPNNTEAFF

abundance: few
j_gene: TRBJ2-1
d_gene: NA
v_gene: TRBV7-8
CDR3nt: TGTGCCAGCAGCTTTGCGGGAAGGTACAATGAGCAGTTCTTC
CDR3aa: CASSFAGRYNEQFF

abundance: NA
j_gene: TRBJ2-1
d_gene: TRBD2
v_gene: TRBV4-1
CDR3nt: TGCGCCAGCAGCCCCTCAAGACTAGCGGGTTACAATGAGCAGTTCTTC
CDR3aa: CASSPSRLAGYNEQFF

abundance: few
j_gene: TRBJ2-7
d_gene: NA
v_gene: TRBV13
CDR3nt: TGTGCCAGCAGCTTAGCGGGGGACGGGTACGAGCAGTACTTC
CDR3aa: CASSLAGDGYEQYF

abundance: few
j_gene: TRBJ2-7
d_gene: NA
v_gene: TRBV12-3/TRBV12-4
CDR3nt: TGTGCCAGCAGTTACGACAGAGACTTCTACGAGCAGTACTTC
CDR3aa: CASSYDRDFYEQYF

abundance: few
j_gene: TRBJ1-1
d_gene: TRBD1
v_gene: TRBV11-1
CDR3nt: TGTGCCAGCAGCTTATATACAGGGGTGAACACTGAAGCTTTCTTT
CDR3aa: CASSLYTGVNTEAFF

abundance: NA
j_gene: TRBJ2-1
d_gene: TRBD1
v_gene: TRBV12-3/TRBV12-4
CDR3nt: TGTGCCAGCAGCACGGGGACAGGGGGTTGGAATGAGCAGTTCTTC
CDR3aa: CASSTGTGGWNEQFF

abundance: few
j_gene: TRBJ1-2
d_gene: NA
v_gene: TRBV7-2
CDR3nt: TGTGCCAGCAGCTTAGTCGGTTACGGACAAATCATTGGCTACACCTTC
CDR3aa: CASSLVGYGQIIGYTF

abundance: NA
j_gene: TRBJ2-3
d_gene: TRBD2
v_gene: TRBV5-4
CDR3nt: TGTGCCAGCAGCCCGGTAGCGGGAGGGGCAGATACGCAGTATTTT
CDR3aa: CASSPVAGGADTQYF

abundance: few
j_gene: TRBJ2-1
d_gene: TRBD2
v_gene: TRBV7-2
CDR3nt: TGTGCCAGCAGCCCGAAAGCTAGCGGGAGGCCCTCCTACAATGAGCAGTTCTTC
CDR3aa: CASSPKASGRPSYNEQFF

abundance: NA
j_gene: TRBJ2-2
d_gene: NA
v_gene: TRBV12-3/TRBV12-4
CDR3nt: TGTGCCAGCAGACCCCTCGGGGGTTCGAACACCGGGGAGCTGTTTTTT
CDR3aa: CASRPLGGSNTGELFF

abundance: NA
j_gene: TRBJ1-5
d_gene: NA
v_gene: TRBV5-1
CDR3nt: TGCGCCAGCAGCTTCCGGGACACCCATCAGCCCCAGCATTTT
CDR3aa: CASSFRDTHQPQHF

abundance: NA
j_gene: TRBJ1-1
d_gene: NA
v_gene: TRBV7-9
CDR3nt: TGTGCCAGCAGCTTAGGGGTGGCGGGGGCGAACACTGAAGCTTTCTTT
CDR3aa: CASSLGVAGANTEAFF

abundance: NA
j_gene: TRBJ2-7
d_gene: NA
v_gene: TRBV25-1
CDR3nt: TGTGCCAGCAGGGATCCAGGGACGCACGAGCAGTACTTC
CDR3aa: CASRDPGTHEQYF

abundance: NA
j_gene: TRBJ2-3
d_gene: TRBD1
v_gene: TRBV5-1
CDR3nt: TGCGCCAGCAGCGACGACAGGGTGCGCACAGATACGCAGTATTTT
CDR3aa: CASSDDRVRTDTQYF

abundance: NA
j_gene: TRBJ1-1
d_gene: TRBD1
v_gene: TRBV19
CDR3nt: TGTGCCAGTAGTATAGAAGCCAGGGGGCTCGGGAACACTGAAGCTTTCTTT
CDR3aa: CASSIEARGLGNTEAFF

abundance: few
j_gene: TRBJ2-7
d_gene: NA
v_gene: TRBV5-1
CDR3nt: TGCGCCAGCAGCTTGGTCGGACGGCTAGACGAGCAGTACTTC
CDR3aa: CASSLVGRLDEQYF

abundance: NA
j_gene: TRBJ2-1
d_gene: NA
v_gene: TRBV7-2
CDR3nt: TGTGCCAGCAGCCCCGGGGGACAGACATACAATGAGCAGTTCTTC
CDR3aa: CASSPGGQTYNEQFF

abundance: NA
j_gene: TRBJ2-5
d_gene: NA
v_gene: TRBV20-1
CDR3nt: TGCAGTGCTGATGGTGGAACGGGGGATCAAGAGACCCAGTACTTC
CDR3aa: CSADGGTGDQETQYF

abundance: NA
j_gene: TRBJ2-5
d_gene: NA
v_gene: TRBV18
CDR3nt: TGTGCCAGCTCACCGCCGGGAAGAAAAGAGACCCAGTACTTC
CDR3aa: CASSPPGRKETQYF

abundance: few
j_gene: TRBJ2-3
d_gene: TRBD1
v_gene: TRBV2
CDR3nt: TGTGCCAGCAGATTCGGACAGGGCACAGATACGCAGTATTTT
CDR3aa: CASRFGQGTDTQYF

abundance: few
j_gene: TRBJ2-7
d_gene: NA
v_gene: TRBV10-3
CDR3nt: TGTGCCATCAGTGGGCAGGCCCACGAGCAGTACTTC
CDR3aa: CAISGQAHEQYF

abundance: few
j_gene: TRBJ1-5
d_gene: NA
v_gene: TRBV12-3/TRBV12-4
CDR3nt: TGTGCCACCGCAGGGGCCGATATAGGTTATAGCAATCAGCCCCAGCATTTT
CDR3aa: CATAGADIGYSNQPQHF

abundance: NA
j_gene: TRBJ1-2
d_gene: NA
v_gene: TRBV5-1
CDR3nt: TGCGCCAGCAGCTTGGCCATTGGGCAGGGCACCTTC
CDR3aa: CASSLAIGQGTF

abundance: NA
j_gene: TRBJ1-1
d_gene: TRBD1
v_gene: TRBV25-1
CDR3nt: TGTGCCAGCAGTGAATATAGGGGGGACAGGGCTGAAGCTTTCTTT
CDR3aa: CASSEYRGDRAEAFF

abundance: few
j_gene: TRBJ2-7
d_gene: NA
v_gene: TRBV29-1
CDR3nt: TGCAGCGTTGAAGGGCAGGGCCGCTCCTACGAGCAGTACTTC
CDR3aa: CSVEGQGRSYEQYF

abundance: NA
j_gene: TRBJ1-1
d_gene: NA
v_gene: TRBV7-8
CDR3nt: TGTGCCAGCAGCTTGGAGCGGAGGCACGGGACTGAAGCTTTCTTT
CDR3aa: CASSLERRHGTEAFF

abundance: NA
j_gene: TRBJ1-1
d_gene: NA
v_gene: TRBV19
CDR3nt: TGTGCCAGTATCCAGAGGCGGGCAGAAGATGAGAACACTGAAGCTTTCTTT
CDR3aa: CASIQRRAEDENTEAFF

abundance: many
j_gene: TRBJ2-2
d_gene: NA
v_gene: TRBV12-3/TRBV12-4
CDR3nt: TGTGCCAGCAGTCCCACCTCGGTAGGGGAGCTGTTTTTT
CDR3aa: CASSPTSVGELFF

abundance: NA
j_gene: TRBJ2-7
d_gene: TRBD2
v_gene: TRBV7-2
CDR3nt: TGTGCCAGCAGCTTAAATCCGGCGGGAGTCTACGAGCAGTACTTC
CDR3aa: CASSLNPAGVYEQYF

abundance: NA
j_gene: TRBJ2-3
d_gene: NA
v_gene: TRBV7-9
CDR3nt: TGTGCCAGCAGCTTAGCGGTAACAGATACGCAGTATTTT
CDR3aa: CASSLAVTDTQYF

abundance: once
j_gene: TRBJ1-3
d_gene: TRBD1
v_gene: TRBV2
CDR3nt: TGTGCCAGCCAGAGGGGGCTCGCTGGAAACACCATATATTTT
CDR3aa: CASQRGLAGNTIYF

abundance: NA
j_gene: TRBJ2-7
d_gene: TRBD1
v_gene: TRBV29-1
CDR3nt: TGCAGCGTTGAAGGCGGGGACAGGGGGTACGAGCAGTACTTC
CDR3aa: CSVEGGDRGYEQYF

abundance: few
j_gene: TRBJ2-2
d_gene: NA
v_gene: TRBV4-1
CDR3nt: TGCGCCAGCAGCCCTGCGAACACCGGGGAGCTGTTTTTT
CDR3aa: CASSPANTGELFF

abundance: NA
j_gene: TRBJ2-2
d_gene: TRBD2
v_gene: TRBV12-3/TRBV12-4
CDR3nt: TGTGCCAGCAGCCATAGCGGGAGGGGTACCGGGGAGCTGTTTTTT
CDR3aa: CASSHSGRGTGELFF

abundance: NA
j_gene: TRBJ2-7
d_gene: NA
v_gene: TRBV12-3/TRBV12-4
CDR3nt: TGTGCCAGCAGTTATGTAGGGACTGCAAGCTCCTACGAGCAGTACTTC
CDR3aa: CASSYVGTASSYEQYF

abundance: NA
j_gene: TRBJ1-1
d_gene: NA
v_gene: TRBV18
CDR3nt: TGTGCCAGCTCACCAACCGCCCGGGAAGCTTTCTTT
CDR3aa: CASSPTAREAFF